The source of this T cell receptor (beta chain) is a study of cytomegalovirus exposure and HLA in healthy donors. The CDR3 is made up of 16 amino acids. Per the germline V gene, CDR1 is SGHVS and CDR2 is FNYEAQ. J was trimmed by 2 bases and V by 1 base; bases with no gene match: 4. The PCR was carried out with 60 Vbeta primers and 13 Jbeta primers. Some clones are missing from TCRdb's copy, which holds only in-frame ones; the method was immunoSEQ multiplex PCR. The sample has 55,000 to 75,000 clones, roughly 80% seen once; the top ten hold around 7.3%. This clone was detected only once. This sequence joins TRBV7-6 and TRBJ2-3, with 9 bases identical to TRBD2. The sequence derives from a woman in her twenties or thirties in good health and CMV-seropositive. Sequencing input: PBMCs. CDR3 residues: CASSLGSGLATDTQYF. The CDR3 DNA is TGTGCCAGCAGCTTAGGATCGGGACTAGCCACAGATACGCAGTATTTT. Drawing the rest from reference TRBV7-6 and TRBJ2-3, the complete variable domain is GAGVSQSPRYKVTKRGQDVALRCDPISGHVSLYWYRQALGQGPEFLTYFNYEAQQDKSGLPNDRFSAERPEGSISTLTIQRTEQRDSAMYRCASSLGSGLATDTQYFGPGTRLTVL.